The rows below give T cell receptor beta chains drawn from one sample of a study of blood T cell repertoires in COVID-19. The method was immunoSEQ multiplex PCR; TCRdb's version includes in-frame clones alone and lacks a portion of them. The sample lists roughly 230,000 clones; roughly 86% were seen once. Sequences were obtained from peripheral blood. The origin of the receptors is a human donor in a cohort sampled during active COVID-19. CDR3s include the opening cysteine and the closing phenylalanine or tryptophan. The D gene is left open where the match is weak. Expanded clones get a size class; other rows say once, few or many, or leave the size out.

V: TRBV3-1/TRBV3-2
J: TRBJ2-3
D: TRBD2
size: -
CDR3: CASSQAGTSGGPLGLDTQYF
DNA: TGTGCCAGCAGCCAGGCAGGGACTAGCGGGGGGCCTCTCGGTCTAGATACGCAGTATTTT

V: TRBV19
J: TRBJ1-1
D: -
size: -
CDR3: CASSSDLVAFF
DNA: TGTGCCAGTAGTTCAGACTTAGTTGCTTTCTTT

V: TRBV19
J: TRBJ1-2
D: -
size: -
CDR3: CASSVSIGDHGYTF
DNA: TGTGCCAGTAGTGTATCTATAGGAGACCATGGCTACACCTTC

V: TRBV28
J: TRBJ2-3
D: TRBD2
size: -
CDR3: CATLAGTTDTQYF
DNA: TGTGCCACCTTAGCGGGAACCACAGATACGCAGTATTTT

V: TRBV6-5
J: TRBJ2-6
D: -
size: -
CDR3: CASSYSFSPGANVLTF
DNA: TGTGCCAGCAGTTACTCGTTTAGTCCTGGGGCCAACGTCCTGACTTTC

V: TRBV28
J: TRBJ1-1
D: -
size: -
CDR3: CASDATGSPGREAFF
DNA: TGTGCCAGTGACGCGACAGGCTCGCCTGGGCGTGAAGCTTTCTTT

V: TRBV5-1
J: TRBJ2-3
D: TRBD1
size: -
CDR3: CASSPDRGTDTQYF
DNA: TGCGCCAGCAGCCCGGACAGGGGGACAGATACGCAGTATTTT

V: TRBV14
J: TRBJ1-2
D: TRBD1
size: -
CDR3: CASSHLGQGGYTNYGYTF
DNA: TGTGCCAGCAGCCACCTGGGACAGGGCGGGTATACTAACTATGGCTACACCTTC

V: TRBV27
J: TRBJ2-1
D: TRBD2
size: -
CDR3: CASSLEGLAGVAYNEQFF
DNA: TGTGCCAGCAGTTTAGAGGGACTAGCGGGAGTGGCCTACAATGAGCAGTTCTTC

V: TRBV10-3
J: TRBJ2-7
D: -
size: -
CDR3: CAISDHDRAGYEQYF
DNA: TGTGCCATCAGTGACCACGACAGGGCGGGGTACGAGCAGTACTTC

V: TRBV3-1/TRBV3-2
J: TRBJ2-3
D: TRBD2
size: -
CDR3: CASSQISGSGTDTQYF
DNA: TGTGCCAGCAGCCAAATTAGCGGGAGCGGTACAGATACGCAGTATTTT

V: TRBV28
J: TRBJ1-1
D: TRBD1
size: once
CDR3: CASSLGGGGQFTEAFF
DNA: TGTGCCAGCAGTTTAGGCGGAGGGGGACAGTTCACTGAAGCTTTCTTT

V: TRBV7-8
J: TRBJ2-4
D: TRBD2
size: -
CDR3: CASSLGEGRAKNIQYF
DNA: TGTGCCAGCAGTCTAGGGGAGGGGAGGGCCAAAAACATTCAGTACTTC

V: TRBV7-2
J: TRBJ2-7
D: TRBD2
size: once
CDR3: CASSSPGLSAYEQYF
DNA: TGTGCCAGCAGCTCCCCGGGACTAAGCGCCTACGAGCAGTACTTC

V: TRBV11-2
J: TRBJ1-5
D: -
size: -
CDR3: CASSFGRDQPQHF
DNA: TGTGCCAGCAGCTTCGGCAGGGATCAGCCCCAGCATTTT

V: TRBV28
J: TRBJ1-2
D: -
size: few
CDR3: CASTPGGGALILGYTF
DNA: TGTGCCAGCACGCCGGGGGGGGGCGCGTTGATTCTAGGCTACACCTTC

V: TRBV5-6
J: TRBJ2-7
D: TRBD1
size: -
CDR3: CASSQPGQGIDEQYF
DNA: TGTGCCAGCAGCCAACCGGGACAGGGAATCGACGAGCAGTACTTC

V: TRBV4-3
J: TRBJ2-1
D: TRBD2
size: -
CDR3: CASSPRAGGPNTVEQFF
DNA: TGCGCCAGCAGCCCACGAGCGGGGGGGCCCAATACGGTGGAGCAGTTCTTC

V: TRBV5-4
J: TRBJ1-1
D: -
size: -
CDR3: CASSPMGFGDTEAFF
DNA: TGTGCCAGCAGCCCGATGGGGTTCGGGGACACTGAAGCTTTCTTT

V: TRBV12-3/TRBV12-4
J: TRBJ2-7
D: -
size: few
CDR3: CASSSGHGEEQYF
DNA: TGTGCCAGCAGTTCAGGACATGGTGAAGAGCAGTACTTC

V: TRBV24-1
J: TRBJ1-2
D: TRBD1
size: -
CDR3: CATSPGRGYGYTF
DNA: TGTGCCACCAGTCCCGGCAGGGGGTATGGCTACACCTTC

V: TRBV9
J: TRBJ2-7
D: TRBD2
size: -
CDR3: CASSVLAGGAYEQYF
DNA: TGTGCCAGCAGCGTCCTTGCGGGGGGTGCCTACGAGCAGTACTTC

V: TRBV2
J: TRBJ2-7
D: TRBD1
size: -
CDR3: CASSEVLDRASYEQYF
DNA: TGTGCCAGCAGTGAAGTATTGGACAGGGCTTCCTACGAGCAGTACTTC

V: TRBV27
J: TRBJ1-2
D: -
size: -
CDR3: CASSLRGGRPYGYTF
DNA: TGTGCCAGCAGTTTACGGGGGGGGAGACCCTATGGCTACACCTTC

V: TRBV5-6
J: TRBJ2-4
D: TRBD1
size: -
CDR3: CASGSYTGTGGTDIQYF
DNA: TGTGCCAGCGGAAGTTACACCGGGACAGGGGGCACGGACATTCAGTACTTC

V: TRBV19
J: TRBJ1-1
D: TRBD1
size: -
CDR3: CASSRQGGSTEAFF
DNA: TGTGCCAGTAGTAGACAGGGTGGGAGCACTGAAGCTTTCTTT

V: TRBV6-2/TRBV6-3
J: TRBJ2-7
D: -
size: -
CDR3: CASSYSPGASFYEQYF
DNA: TGTGCCAGCAGTTACTCCCCGGGCGCTAGCTTCTACGAGCAGTACTTC

V: TRBV5-1
J: TRBJ2-3
D: TRBD2
size: -
CDR3: CASSTILAGGITDTQYF
DNA: TGCGCCAGCAGCACAATACTAGCGGGGGGAATCACAGATACGCAGTATTTT

V: TRBV23-1
J: TRBJ1-5
D: TRBD1
size: -
CDR3: CASSREDRNNQPQHF
DNA: TGCGCCAGCAGTCGAGAGGACAGGAACAATCAGCCCCAGCATTTT

V: TRBV27
J: TRBJ1-5
D: -
size: -
CDR3: CASSLTGSNQPQHF
DNA: TGTGCCAGCAGTTTGACAGGTAGCAATCAGCCCCAGCATTTT

V: TRBV30
J: TRBJ2-7
D: -
size: -
CDR3: CAWSVRRGARPNSYEQYF
DNA: TGTGCCTGGAGTGTACGTCGGGGAGCGCGGCCGAACTCCTACGAGCAGTACTTC

V: TRBV27
J: TRBJ2-6
D: -
size: once
CDR3: CASNGAGANVLTF
DNA: TGTGCCAGCAACGGGGCTGGGGCCAACGTCCTGACTTTC

V: TRBV4-1
J: TRBJ2-2
D: -
size: -
CDR3: CASSQEAHTGELFF
DNA: TGCGCCAGCAGCCAAGAAGCTCACACCGGGGAGCTGTTTTTT

V: TRBV21-1
J: TRBJ1-5
D: -
size: -
CDR3: CASTDDRGVNQPQHF
DNA: TGTGCCAGCACCGACGACAGGGGCGTTAATCAGCCCCAGCATTTT

V: TRBV18
J: TRBJ1-5
D: -
size: -
CDR3: CASSLSLPDNNQPQHF
DNA: TGTGCCAGCTCACTCTCCTTACCCGACAATAATCAGCCCCAGCATTTT

V: TRBV12-3/TRBV12-4
J: TRBJ1-1
D: -
size: -
CDR3: CATSRRRDTEAFF
DNA: TGTGCCACCTCCCGGAGGAGGGACACTGAAGCTTTCTTT

V: TRBV5-6
J: TRBJ2-7
D: -
size: -
CDR3: CASSLGGRYEQYF
DNA: TGTGCCAGCAGCTTGGGGGGGAGGTACGAGCAGTACTTC

V: TRBV30
J: TRBJ2-7
D: TRBD2
size: -
CDR3: CAWSVYTREVLHEQYF
DNA: TGTGCCTGGAGTGTATACACGCGGGAGGTCCTCCACGAGCAGTACTTC

V: TRBV2
J: TRBJ2-6
D: TRBD1
size: -
CDR3: CASRRTGSSGANVLTF
DNA: TGTGCCAGCAGGAGGACAGGGAGCTCTGGGGCCAACGTCCTGACTTTC

V: TRBV19
J: TRBJ1-6
D: -
size: -
CDR3: CASSMPPDSSYNSPLHF
DNA: TGTGCCAGTAGTATGCCCCCCGACAGCTCCTATAATTCACCCCTCCACTTT

V: TRBV5-4
J: TRBJ2-1
D: -
size: -
CDR3: CASSFDFSNEQFF
DNA: TGTGCCAGCAGCTTTGACTTTTCTAATGAGCAGTTCTTC

V: TRBV11-1
J: TRBJ2-3
D: TRBD2
size: -
CDR3: CATGKREGEDTQYF
DNA: TGTGCCACGGGAAAGCGGGAGGGCGAAGATACGCAGTATTTT